Listed below are T cell receptor beta chains from one sample, sequenced in a study of technical replicates of blood from a few donors. Assay used: immunoSEQ multiplex PCR; TCRdb lists only in-frame clones, some missing. Among about 49,000 clones, about 93% were seen once, and the ten largest hold about 3.9%. Material: PBMCs. The receptors derive from a human donor in good health. Some clones in this sample may be carry-over from other donors' samples. CDR3s include the opening cysteine and the closing phenylalanine or tryptophan. The D gene is left open where the match is weak. Clone size is shown for a subset of rows, as once, few, many or a class of expanded clone.

j_call: TRBJ2-3; v_call: TRBV5-1; clone_size: once; d_call: TRBD2; cdr3_nt: TGCGCCAGCAGCTTGGGACTAGCGGGACTGATCACAGATACGCAGTATTTT; cdr3_aa: CASSLGLAGLITDTQYF
j_call: TRBJ1-2; v_call: TRBV10-3; clone_size: .; d_call: .; cdr3_nt: TGTGCCATCAGTGAGTCTCGGGGTGGAGGCTATGGCTACACCTTC; cdr3_aa: CAISESRGGGYGYTF
j_call: TRBJ2-4; v_call: TRBV7-8; clone_size: .; d_call: .; cdr3_nt: TGTGCCAGCAGCGAATTACTAGCTGGAAGGAAAAACATTCAGTACTTC; cdr3_aa: CASSELLAGRKNIQYF
j_call: TRBJ1-6; v_call: TRBV6-5; clone_size: .; d_call: .; cdr3_nt: TGTGCCAGCAGTTCGTCCCCCGGTCAGGGTCTTTCACCCCTCCACTTT; cdr3_aa: CASSSSPGQGLSPLHF
j_call: TRBJ2-5; v_call: TRBV6-5; clone_size: .; d_call: .; cdr3_nt: TGTGCCAGCAGTCCCTGGGTCGGGTTGGAGGAGACCCAGTACTTC; cdr3_aa: CASSPWVGLEETQYF
j_call: TRBJ1-2; v_call: TRBV5-1; clone_size: .; d_call: TRBD1; cdr3_nt: TGCGCCAGCAGCTTGGCCTTGGGACAGGGGAACTATGGCTACACCTTC; cdr3_aa: CASSLALGQGNYGYTF
j_call: TRBJ2-7; v_call: TRBV5-1; clone_size: .; d_call: .; cdr3_nt: TGCGCCAGCAGCGCCACAGGGGGCCGCGGGGGGGCCTACGAGCAGTACTTC; cdr3_aa: CASSATGGRGGAYEQYF
j_call: TRBJ2-6; v_call: TRBV9; clone_size: .; d_call: .; cdr3_nt: TGTGCCAGCAGCGCAAAAGGCGGGACTGGGGCCAACGTCCTGACTTTC; cdr3_aa: CASSAKGGTGANVLTF
j_call: TRBJ2-2; v_call: TRBV7-6; clone_size: .; d_call: .; cdr3_nt: TGTGCCAGCAGCTTCAAACTAGAGTCCACCGGGGAGCTGTTTTTT; cdr3_aa: CASSFKLESTGELFF
j_call: TRBJ1-5; v_call: TRBV5-5; clone_size: .; d_call: .; cdr3_nt: TGTGCCAGCAGCTTAACTGGACAGCCAGATAGCAATCAGCCCCAGCATTTT; cdr3_aa: CASSLTGQPDSNQPQHF
j_call: TRBJ1-6; v_call: TRBV5-6; clone_size: .; d_call: TRBD1; cdr3_nt: TGTGCCAGCAGCTCCCTCAGGGGGCTGCGGAATTCACCCCTCCACTTT; cdr3_aa: CASSSLRGLRNSPLHF
j_call: TRBJ2-5; v_call: TRBV11-3; clone_size: .; d_call: TRBD2; cdr3_nt: TGTGCCAGCAAGGAGGCTAGCGGGAGCGAGACCCAGTACTTC; cdr3_aa: CASKEASGSETQYF
j_call: TRBJ2-7; v_call: TRBV25-1; clone_size: .; d_call: TRBD2; cdr3_nt: TGTGCCAGCAGTGCGATAGCGGGAGGAAGAAGCTACGAGCAGTACTTC; cdr3_aa: CASSAIAGGRSYEQYF
j_call: TRBJ2-7; v_call: TRBV5-8; clone_size: .; d_call: .; cdr3_nt: TGTGCCAGCAGCTTGGACGAGGTCGGCTACGAGCAGTACTTC; cdr3_aa: CASSLDEVGYEQYF
j_call: TRBJ2-7; v_call: TRBV5-1; clone_size: .; d_call: TRBD1; cdr3_nt: TGCGCCAGCAGCTCTGGGACAGCATACGAGCAGTACTTC; cdr3_aa: CASSSGTAYEQYF
j_call: TRBJ2-1; v_call: TRBV7-9; clone_size: .; d_call: .; cdr3_nt: TGTGCCAGCAGCCCGCGGTGGTCCCTAGCGAATGAGCAGTTCTTC; cdr3_aa: CASSPRWSLANEQFF
j_call: TRBJ1-1; v_call: TRBV29-1; clone_size: .; d_call: .; cdr3_nt: TGCAGCGTTGAAGCTCTGAACACTGAAGCTTTCTTT; cdr3_aa: CSVEALNTEAFF
j_call: TRBJ1-2; v_call: TRBV19; clone_size: .; d_call: .; cdr3_nt: TGTGCCAGTAATGTCGGGGTGGGCAACTATGGCTACACCTTC; cdr3_aa: CASNVGVGNYGYTF
j_call: TRBJ2-2; v_call: TRBV6-1; clone_size: .; d_call: .; cdr3_nt: TGTGCCAGCAGGTACAGGGTTGGTAATACCGGGGAGCTGTTTTTT; cdr3_aa: CASRYRVGNTGELFF
j_call: TRBJ2-1; v_call: TRBV11-1; clone_size: .; d_call: TRBD2; cdr3_nt: TGTGCCAGCAGCTTAACCGGGACTAGCGTCAATGAGCAGTTCTTC; cdr3_aa: CASSLTGTSVNEQFF
j_call: TRBJ1-5; v_call: TRBV11-2; clone_size: .; d_call: TRBD1; cdr3_nt: TGTGCCAGCAGCATACAAGGGGGCGATGGACAGCCCCAGCATTTT; cdr3_aa: CASSIQGGDGQPQHF
j_call: TRBJ2-2; v_call: TRBV4-1; clone_size: once; d_call: TRBD2; cdr3_nt: TGCGCCAGCAGCCGGGCCTCCGGGACTAGCGAACCCTCGCGGACCGGGGAGCTGTTTTTT; cdr3_aa: CASSRASGTSEPSRTGELFF
j_call: TRBJ2-2; v_call: TRBV7-3; clone_size: .; d_call: .; cdr3_nt: TGTGCCAGCAGCTTATCGGGAGCCGGGGAGCTGTTTTTT; cdr3_aa: CASSLSGAGELFF
j_call: TRBJ2-3; v_call: TRBV4-1; clone_size: .; d_call: .; cdr3_nt: TGCGCCAGCAGCCAAGATTCGCGGGATACGCAGTATTTT; cdr3_aa: CASSQDSRDTQYF
j_call: TRBJ1-5; v_call: TRBV18; clone_size: .; d_call: TRBD1; cdr3_nt: TGTGCCAGCTCACCAGGGCCAGGGGGAAATCAGCCCCAGCATTTT; cdr3_aa: CASSPGPGGNQPQHF
j_call: TRBJ2-5; v_call: TRBV7-9; clone_size: .; d_call: TRBD1; cdr3_nt: TGTGCCAGCAGCGAAAGACAGGGGACTCAAGAGACCCAGTACTTC; cdr3_aa: CASSERQGTQETQYF
j_call: TRBJ1-2; v_call: TRBV2; clone_size: .; d_call: TRBD1; cdr3_nt: TGTGCCAGCAGTGCAAGGAGGGACAGGGGTGGGGACTATGGCTACACCTTC; cdr3_aa: CASSARRDRGGDYGYTF
j_call: TRBJ1-1; v_call: TRBV7-2; clone_size: .; d_call: .; cdr3_nt: TGTGCCAGCAGCTTCGGAGGGGCTCTGAACACTGAAGCTTTCTTT; cdr3_aa: CASSFGGALNTEAFF
j_call: TRBJ2-3; v_call: TRBV5-6; clone_size: .; d_call: .; cdr3_nt: TGTGCCAGCAGCCCTTCTAGCACAGATACGCAGTATTTT; cdr3_aa: CASSPSSTDTQYF
j_call: TRBJ1-5; v_call: TRBV30; clone_size: .; d_call: .; cdr3_nt: TGTGCCTGGAGTTTGGGCTTCAATCAGCCCCAGCATTTT; cdr3_aa: CAWSLGFNQPQHF
j_call: TRBJ1-5; v_call: TRBV19; clone_size: .; d_call: TRBD1; cdr3_nt: TGTGCCAGTAGCGAGGGGGACAGAAGATATAGCAATCAGCCCCAGCATTTT; cdr3_aa: CASSEGDRRYSNQPQHF
j_call: TRBJ1-6; v_call: TRBV4-1; clone_size: .; d_call: TRBD1; cdr3_nt: TGCGCCAGCAGCCAGACGGGACAGGGGAATTCACCCCTCCACTTT; cdr3_aa: CASSQTGQGNSPLHF
j_call: TRBJ2-7; v_call: TRBV6-5; clone_size: .; d_call: TRBD2; cdr3_nt: TGTGCCAGCAGTTACTCCCCAAGCGGGGGGCCTCACGAGCAGTACTTC; cdr3_aa: CASSYSPSGGPHEQYF
j_call: TRBJ1-2; v_call: TRBV7-9; clone_size: once; d_call: .; cdr3_nt: TGTGCCAGCAGCCCGACAGGTTCCTATGGCTACACCTTC; cdr3_aa: CASSPTGSYGYTF
j_call: TRBJ1-6; v_call: TRBV4-1; clone_size: .; d_call: .; cdr3_nt: TGCGCCAGCAGCGGACGGCGGGGTTCACCCCTCCACTTT; cdr3_aa: CASSGRRGSPLHF
j_call: TRBJ2-2; v_call: TRBV5-4; clone_size: .; d_call: .; cdr3_nt: TGTGCCAGCAATTGGCAGGGGGGACTCACCGGGGAGCTGTTTTTT; cdr3_aa: CASNWQGGLTGELFF
j_call: TRBJ1-2; v_call: TRBV19; clone_size: .; d_call: TRBD1; cdr3_nt: TGTGCCACTAACAGGGGGCGCAGCTATGGCTACACCTTC; cdr3_aa: CATNRGRSYGYTF
j_call: TRBJ1-1; v_call: TRBV7-8; clone_size: .; d_call: .; cdr3_nt: TGTGCCAGCAGCTTAGGGGGCAGGGGCAACACTGAAGCTTTCTTT; cdr3_aa: CASSLGGRGNTEAFF
j_call: TRBJ2-3; v_call: TRBV4-2; clone_size: .; d_call: TRBD1; cdr3_nt: TGTGCCAGCAGCCAGTACACAGGGGATGGAGATACGCAGTATTTT; cdr3_aa: CASSQYTGDGDTQYF
j_call: TRBJ1-2; v_call: TRBV15; clone_size: .; d_call: .; cdr3_nt: TGTGCCACCAGCTACAAAGGTCCAGGAGGCTACACCTTC; cdr3_aa: CATSYKGPGGYTF
j_call: TRBJ2-5; v_call: TRBV7-7; clone_size: .; d_call: .; cdr3_nt: TGTGCCAGCAGCTTAACCCCCGGACTAAGAGAGACCCAGTACTTC; cdr3_aa: CASSLTPGLRETQYF
j_call: TRBJ2-1; v_call: TRBV5-8; clone_size: .; d_call: .; cdr3_nt: TGTGCCAGCAGCTTGACGGGGGGCTCCCGAAACTACAATGAGCAGTTCTTC; cdr3_aa: CASSLTGGSRNYNEQFF
j_call: TRBJ2-2; v_call: TRBV6-1; clone_size: .; d_call: TRBD1; cdr3_nt: TGTGCCAGCAGTGAAGAGCAGGGGGCCGGGGAGCTGTTTTTT; cdr3_aa: CASSEEQGAGELFF
j_call: TRBJ2-2; v_call: TRBV7-6; clone_size: .; d_call: TRBD2; cdr3_nt: TGTGCCAGCAGCTTATTTCCTAGCGGGTCGACCGGGGAGCTGTTTTTT; cdr3_aa: CASSLFPSGSTGELFF
j_call: TRBJ1-1; v_call: TRBV19; clone_size: .; d_call: .; cdr3_nt: TGTGCCAGTAGTGGAGAGAGCATAACTGAAGCTTTCTTT; cdr3_aa: CASSGESITEAFF
j_call: TRBJ1-2; v_call: TRBV6-6; clone_size: .; d_call: .; cdr3_nt: TGTGCCAGCAGTTACTGGTCCGGGGGTGGCTACACCTTC; cdr3_aa: CASSYWSGGGYTF
j_call: TRBJ2-5; v_call: TRBV18; clone_size: .; d_call: .; cdr3_nt: TGTGCCAGCTCACTTTTAAACCAAGAGACCCAGTACTTC; cdr3_aa: CASSLLNQETQYF
j_call: TRBJ1-2; v_call: TRBV5-6; clone_size: .; d_call: .; cdr3_nt: TGTGCCAGCAGCTACCGGACTTTGGGCTACACCTTC; cdr3_aa: CASSYRTLGYTF
j_call: TRBJ1-6; v_call: TRBV27; clone_size: .; d_call: .; cdr3_nt: TGTGCCAGCAGGCATATGGGAACGGGGAATTCACCCCTCCACTTT; cdr3_aa: CASRHMGTGNSPLHF
j_call: TRBJ2-3; v_call: TRBV30; clone_size: .; d_call: TRBD2; cdr3_nt: TGTGCCTGGAGGGGGACTACCTATAGCACAGATACGCAGTATTTT; cdr3_aa: CAWRGTTYSTDTQYF